This entry lists 11 T cell receptor beta chains sequenced from one sample in a study of cytomegalovirus exposure and HLA in healthy donors. PCR involved 60 Vbeta and 13 Jbeta primers. Here immunoSEQ multiplex PCR was the method, and the copy in TCRdb shows in-frame clones only, minus some. The data contain 150,000 to 200,000 clones, over 70% of them singletons. The specimen was PBMCs. Receptors were obtained from a woman aged 35 to 49 in good health and CMV-seronegative.

Only a few counts were recorded for this clone. The chain links TRBV20-1 to TRBJ1-2; D ambiguous. Germline CDR1 is DFQATT and CDR2 is SNEGSKA (reference sequence). The CDR3 is made up of 11 amino acids. V was pared by 5 bases and J by 8 bases, with 12 bases between. The CDR3 protein is CSAVRLEGYTF. The CDR3 DNA follows: TGCAGTGCTGTACGATTGGAGGGCTACACCTTC.

In the case of this clone: One junction end does not reproduce the germline sequence, and a read error may be involved. J is TRBJ2-7 and V is TRBV11-2, with 9 bases identical to TRBD2. The CDR3 is 16 amino acids. CDR1 is SGHAT and CDR2 is FQNNGV in the germline V gene. The CDR3 region is CASSVERLAESYEQYF. The CDR3, as DNA: TGTGCCAGCAGCGTAGAGAGACTAGCGGAAAGCTACGAGCAGTACTTC.

The chain joins TRBV29-1 to TRBJ2-5, with D unresolved. The CDR3 contains 13 residues. Germline CDR1 and CDR2: SQVTM and ANQGSEA. V was trimmed by 5 bases and J by 5 bases, leaving 15 bases between them. The CDR3 reads CSVIISAVETQYF. The CDR3 coding sequence is TGCAGCGTTATCATCTCCGCGGTGGAGACCCAGTACTTC. Using reference TRBV29-1 and TRBJ2-5 for the parts outside the CDR3, the full variable domain is SAVISQKPSRDICQRGTSLTIQCQVDSQVTMMFWYRQQPGQSLTLIATANQGSEATYESGFVIDKFPISRPNLTFSTLTVSNMSPEDSSIYLCSVIISAVETQYFGPGTRLLVL.

V gene TRBV27 combines with J gene TRBJ2-4, with TRBD1 matching 12 bases. Per the germline V gene, CDR1 is MNHEY and CDR2 is SMNVEV (reference sequence). V gave up 6 bases and J gave up 5 bases; unmatched junction bases: 5. The CDR3 is made up of 15 amino acids. The CDR3 sequence is CASSLGQGAQNIQYF. In DNA, the CDR3 is TGTGCCAGCAGCTTGGGACAGGGGGCCCAAAACATTCAGTACTTC.

This clone was detected only a few times. The chain uses TRBV5-1 and TRBJ2-7; 7 nucleotides agree with TRBD1. This CDR3 has 14 amino acids. Germline assignment: CDR1 SGHRS and CDR2 YFSETQ. The V gene end was trimmed by 0 bases and the J gene end by 3 bases; junction bases not matched to a gene: 3. CDR3 nucleotides: TGCGCCAGCAGCTTGGGGGACAGCCACTACGAGCAGTACTTC. Protein: CASSLGDSHYEQYF.

This clone has more than one count but fewer than ten. This chain links TRBV10-3 with TRBJ2-5; 8 nucleotides align to TRBD2. CDR1 and CDR2 from the germline V gene are ENHRY and SYGVKD. The CDR3 spans 13 residues. V lost 6 bases and J lost 3; bases outside the gene matches: 3. CDR3 sequence (DNA): TGTGCCATCAGCACGACTAGCGAAGAGACCCAGTACTTC. Its protein is CAISTTSEETQYF.

The genes are TRBV11-2 and TRBJ1-1; D remains unclear. There are 11 residues in the CDR3. Trimming took 5 bases from V and 8 from J, leaving 9 bases between them. Germline V gives CDR1 SGHAT, CDR2 FQNNGV. CDR3 sequence: CASSLGVEAFF. The CDR3 coding sequence is TGTGCCAGCAGCCTCGGAGTAGAAGCTTTCTTT.

This clone was seen a handful of times. The J gene is TRBJ2-3, the V gene TRBV21-1; the table's D gene call, TRBD2, was not cross checked with the DNA. TRBV21-1 is marked as a pseudogene. The CDR3 length is 24 residues. CDR3 loop: CASSKGGDRGRGLAGASGTDTQYF. CDR3 DNA sequence: TGTGCCAGCAGCAAAGGGGGGGACAGGGGGCGAGGTCTAGCGGGGGCATCAGGCACAGATACGCAGTATTTT.

The rearrangement joins TRBV28 to TRBJ1-6; D is perhaps TRBD1 (5 bases). CDR3 length: 15 residues. V was pared by 6 bases and J by 7 bases, with 16 bases between. Per the germline V gene, CDR1 is MDHEN and CDR2 is SYDVKM. CDR3 sequence (DNA): TGTGCCAGCAGAAACCCCTGGGGCGGCAATTCACCCCTCCACTTT. Residues: CASRNPWGGNSPLHF.

This clone was counted between two and nine times. The rearrangement joins TRBV19 to TRBJ1-5; TRBD1 aligns across 9 bases. There are 17 residues in the CDR3. The germline V gene has CDR1 LNHDA and CDR2 SQIVND (reference sequence). The trim removed 3 bases at V and 0 bases at J, leaving 6 bases unmatched. The CDR3, as DNA: TGTGCCAGTAGTATCCTCGGACAGGGGTTTAGCAATCAGCCCCAGCATTTT. Its protein product is CASSILGQGFSNQPQHF.

The genes are TRBV9 and TRBJ2-3; 12 nucleotides agree with TRBD2. Germline lookup yields CDR1 SGDLS and CDR2 YYNGEE. Trimming at V came to 4 bases and at J to 4 bases, leaving 7 bases not matched to a gene. This CDR3 comprises 16 residues. CDR3 in amino acids: CASSPGTSGFADTQYF. CDR3 DNA: TGTGCCAGCAGCCCGGGGACTAGCGGGTTTGCAGATACGCAGTATTTT.